The clone carrying this T cell receptor (beta chain) showed up just a few times. Its antigen is not known. With 4 bases clipped from V and 4 bases from J, the junction kept 4 bases outside the gene matches. The CDR3 consists of 15 residues. CDR1 is SGHDT, CDR2 YYEEEE, per germline. These data belong to a study of cytomegalovirus exposure and HLA in healthy donors. Study at large: Previous work identified roughly 120 million unique TCR beta sequences from 150 million to 200 million T cells. General study results and limits: A later analysis appeared to link common viral pathogens to several of the most significant clusters. TCR beta V segments were, for the most part, productive about 87% or about 30% of the time in an earlier analysis. When a later analysis compared HLA-associated TCR beta chains with equally common others, the HLA-associated chains turned out to be more clonally expanded and to have lower generation probabilities.

Primers for the PCR totalled 60 Vbeta and 13 Jbeta. The method was immunoSEQ multiplex PCR; TCRdb's version includes in-frame clones alone and lacks a portion of them. The data show more than 100,000 clones, 65% to 85% seen once. Sequenced: PBMCs. The receptor was derived from a man aged 45-65 years in good health and CMV-seropositive. V gene TRBV5-6 combines with J gene TRBJ2-3, with 12 positions matching TRBD2. The CDR3 nucleotides are TGTGCCAGCAGCCAGACTAGCGGGAGAGCAGATACGCAGTATTTT. Amino acid sequence: CASSQTSGRADTQYF. Full variable domain (missing parts from reference TRBV5-6 and TRBJ2-3): DAGVTQSPTHLIKTRGQQVTLRCSPKSGHDTVSWYQQALGQGPQFIFQYYEEEERQRGNFPDRFSGHQFPNYSSELNVNALLLGDSALYLCASSQTSGRADTQYFGPGTRLTVL.